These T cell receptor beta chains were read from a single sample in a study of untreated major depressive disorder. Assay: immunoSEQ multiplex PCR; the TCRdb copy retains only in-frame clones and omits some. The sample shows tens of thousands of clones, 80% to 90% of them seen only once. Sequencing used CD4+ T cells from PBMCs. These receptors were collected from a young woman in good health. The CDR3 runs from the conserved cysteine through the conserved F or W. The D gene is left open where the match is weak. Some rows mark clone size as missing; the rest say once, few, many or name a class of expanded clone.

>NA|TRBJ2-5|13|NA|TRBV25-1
CASGSGVGETQYF
TGTGCCAGTGGTTCAGGGGTTGGGGAGACCCAGTACTTC
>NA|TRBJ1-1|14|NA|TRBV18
CASSPPGGNTEAFF
TGTGCCAGCTCACCACCGGGAGGGAACACTGAAGCTTTCTTT
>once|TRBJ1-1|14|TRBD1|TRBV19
CASSTPGTDTEAFF
TGTGCCAGTAGTACACCTGGGACAGACACTGAAGCTTTCTTT
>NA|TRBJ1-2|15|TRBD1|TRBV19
CASTRDRNALYGYTF
TGTGCCAGTACCAGGGACAGGAACGCGTTGTATGGCTACACCTTC
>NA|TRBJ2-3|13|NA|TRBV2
CASSVSSTDTQYF
TGTGCCAGCAGTGTGAGCAGCACAGATACGCAGTATTTT
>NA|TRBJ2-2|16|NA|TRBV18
CASSPRLDGNTGELFF
TGTGCCAGCTCACCTCGATTGGACGGGAACACCGGGGAGCTGTTTTTT
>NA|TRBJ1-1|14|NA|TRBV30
CAWSVPALQTEAFF
TGTGCCTGGAGTGTCCCCGCGCTACAGACTGAAGCTTTCTTT
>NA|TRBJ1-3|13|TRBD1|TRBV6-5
CASNRGGGNTIYF
TGTGCCAGCAACAGGGGTGGTGGAAACACCATATATTTT
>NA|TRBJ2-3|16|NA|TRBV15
CATSTLSKGHTDTQYF
TGTGCCACCAGCACCCTGAGTAAGGGGCACACAGATACGCAGTATTTT
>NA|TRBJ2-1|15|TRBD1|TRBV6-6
CASIRDDRDYNEQFF
TGTGCCAGCATCCGCGACGACAGGGACTACAATGAGCAGTTCTTC
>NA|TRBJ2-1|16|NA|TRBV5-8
CASSLFAGAVYNEQFF
TGTGCCAGCAGCTTGTTCGCGGGGGCCGTCTACAATGAGCAGTTCTTC
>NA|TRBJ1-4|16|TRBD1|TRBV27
CASSSWGTGEHEKLFF
TGTGCCAGCAGTTCCTGGGGGACAGGGGAACATGAAAAACTGTTTTTT
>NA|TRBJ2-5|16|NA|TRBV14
CASSQDIAFGQETQYF
TGTGCCAGCAGCCAAGATATTGCGTTTGGCCAAGAGACCCAGTACTTC
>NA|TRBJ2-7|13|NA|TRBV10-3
CAITGQASYEQYF
TGTGCCATCACCGGGCAGGCCTCCTACGAGCAGTACTTC
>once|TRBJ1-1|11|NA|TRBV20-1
CSARTGGEAFF
TGCAGTGCTAGAACCGGGGGAGAAGCTTTCTTT
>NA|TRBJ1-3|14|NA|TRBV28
CASSLGGQGNTIYF
TGTGCCAGCAGTTTGGGAGGACAGGGAAACACCATATATTTT
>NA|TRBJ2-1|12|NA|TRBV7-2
CASSSFNNEQFF
TGTGCCAGCAGCTCCTTTAACAATGAGCAGTTCTTC
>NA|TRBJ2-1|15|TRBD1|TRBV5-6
CASSFGDRDYNEQFF
TGTGCCAGCAGCTTTGGGGACAGGGACTACAATGAGCAGTTCTTC
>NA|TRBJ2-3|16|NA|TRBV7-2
CASRPRKGREPDTQYF
TGTGCCAGCAGACCGAGAAAGGGCCGTGAGCCAGATACGCAGTATTTT
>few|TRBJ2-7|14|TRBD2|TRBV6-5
CASSLAAGGYEQYF
TGTGCCAGCTCCCTAGCGGCGGGCGGCTACGAGCAGTACTTC
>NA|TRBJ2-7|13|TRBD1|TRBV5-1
CASSLATGNEQYF
TGCGCCAGCAGCTTGGCGACAGGGAACGAGCAGTACTTC
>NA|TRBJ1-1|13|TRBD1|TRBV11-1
CASSLSDRDRAFF
TGTGCCAGCAGCTTATCTGACCGGGACAGGGCTTTCTTT
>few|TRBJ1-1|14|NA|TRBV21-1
CASSATGLNTEAFF
TGTGCCAGCAGCGCGACAGGGTTGAACACTGAAGCTTTCTTT
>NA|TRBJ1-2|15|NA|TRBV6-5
CASSYSSGAPFGYTF
TGTGCCAGCAGTTACTCCTCAGGGGCCCCATTTGGCTACACCTTC
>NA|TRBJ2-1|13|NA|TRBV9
CASSPRSYNEQFF
TGTGCCAGCAGCCCCCGCTCCTACAATGAGCAGTTCTTC
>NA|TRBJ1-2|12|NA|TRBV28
CASNSLNYGYTF
TGTGCCAGCAACTCACTTAACTATGGCTACACCTTC
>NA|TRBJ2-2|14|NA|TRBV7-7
CASSLGYGTGELFF
TGTGCCAGCAGCTTAGGCTACGGCACCGGGGAGCTGTTTTTT
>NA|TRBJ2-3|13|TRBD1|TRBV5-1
CASGTASTDTQYF
TGCGCCAGCGGGACAGCTAGCACAGATACGCAGTATTTT
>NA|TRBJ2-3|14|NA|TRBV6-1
CASSETKNTDTQYF
TGTGCCAGCAGTGAAACTAAGAACACAGATACGCAGTATTTT
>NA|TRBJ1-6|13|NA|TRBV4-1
CASSPQENSPLHF
TGCGCCAGCAGCCCTCAAGAGAATTCACCCCTCCACTTT
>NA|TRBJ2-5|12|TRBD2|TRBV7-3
CASSSPGGTQYF
TGTGCCAGCAGCTCCCCGGGGGGGACCCAGTACTTC
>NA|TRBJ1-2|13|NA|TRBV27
CASSLRAGSGYTF
TGTGCCAGCAGTCTCAGGGCGGGTAGCGGCTACACCTTC
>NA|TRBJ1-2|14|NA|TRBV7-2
CASSFLGTHYGYTF
TGTGCCAGCAGCTTCCTCGGGACTCACTATGGCTACACCTTC
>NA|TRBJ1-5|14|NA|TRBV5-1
CASSPGPPNQPQHF
TGCGCCAGCAGCCCGGGACCGCCGAATCAGCCCCAGCATTTT
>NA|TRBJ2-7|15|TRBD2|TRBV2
CASSEGRSGGYEQYF
TGTGCCAGCAGTGAAGGGCGTAGCGGGGGATACGAGCAGTACTTC
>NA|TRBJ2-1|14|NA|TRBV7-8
CASTRGSLYNEQFF
TGTGCCAGCACTCGGGGGTCCCTCTACAATGAGCAGTTCTTC
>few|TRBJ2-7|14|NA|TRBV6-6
CASSYSNRVSEQYF
TGTGCCAGCAGTTACTCGAATAGGGTGAGCGAGCAGTACTTC
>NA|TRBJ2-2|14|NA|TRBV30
CAWSELQETGELFF
TGTGCCTGGAGTGAACTACAGGAGACCGGGGAGCTGTTTTTT
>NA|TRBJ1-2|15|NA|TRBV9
CASNTALGANYGYTF
TGTGCCAGCAACACAGCGTTAGGAGCTAACTATGGCTACACCTTC
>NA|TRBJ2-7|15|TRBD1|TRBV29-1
CSVEDNRGPDYEQYF
TGCAGCGTTGAAGATAACAGGGGGCCGGACTACGAGCAGTACTTC